Following are 22 T cell receptor beta chains from one sample sequenced in a study of shared clonotypes between healthy human individuals. The naive CD8 fraction comprised CD45RO-negative cells positively selected for CCR7 and excluded terminally differentiated effector memory CD45RA+ cells. The table came from immunoSEQ multiplex PCR; TCRdb's copy has only in-frame clones and leaves some out. The sample lists about 1,900,000 clones; roughly 94% were seen once. Sequenced: naive CD8+ T cells sorted from blood. These receptors were obtained from a man between 18 and 35 years old in good health.

As to this clone: This CDR3 is also generated by other DNA sequences in the sample. The J gene is TRBJ2-1, the V gene TRBV5-1; D gene uncertain. The CDR3 is made up of 11 amino acids. With 3 bases removed from V and 2 bases from J, the gap between germline ends came to 0 bases. Germline assignment: CDR1 SGHRS and CDR2 YFSETQ. CDR3 nucleotides: TGCGCCAGCAGCTCCTACAATGAGCAGTTCTTC. It codes for CASSSYNEQFF.

The V call is TRBV21-1, the J call TRBJ2-7; the table's D call TRBD2 went unverified against the DNA. TRBV21-1 is marked as a pseudogene. CDR3 length: 12 residues. The CDR3 sequence is CARGSNHYEQYF. The CDR3 bases are TGTGCCCGAGGGAGCAACCACTACGAGCAGTACTTC.

The chain recombines TRBV5-1 with TRBJ2-5, with D perhaps matching TRBD2 (5 bases). CDR1 is SGHRS, CDR2 YFSETQ, per germline. The V and J ends lost 4 bases and 1 base respectively, with 11 bases between them. This CDR3 is 14 amino acids long. DNA of the CDR3: TGCGCCAGCAGCACTAGTAGCCCCCAAGAGACCCAGTACTTC. Amino acid sequence: CASSTSSPQETQYF.

The rearrangement links TRBV7-8 to TRBJ2-2; 8 bases line up with TRBD1. The J segment lost 7 bases and the V segment lost 4 bases, leaving 11 bases of the junction unmatched. There are 16 residues in the CDR3. In germline, CDR1 is SGHVS, CDR2 FQNEAQ. The CDR3 loop reads CASSSWTGRDSGELFF. In DNA form, the CDR3 reads TGTGCCAGCAGCTCGTGGACAGGGCGGGATAGCGGGGAGCTGTTTTTT.

The rearrangement links TRBV9 to TRBJ1-1; D might be TRBD1 (6 bases). The CDR3 covers 16 residues. Germline V gives CDR1 SGDLS, CDR2 YYNGEE. Trimming took off 3 bases at V and 3 bases at J, with 18 bases between the two ends. The CDR3 spells CASSGSGAVVDTEAFF. DNA for the CDR3: TGTGCCAGCAGCGGGTCGGGGGCAGTGGTGGACACTGAAGCTTTCTTT.

This clone was observed once. This chain joins TRBV2 and TRBJ2-7; D may match TRBD1 or TRBD2 (5 bases each). The CDR3 is 15 residues long. The germline CDR1 and CDR2 sequences are SNHLY and FYNNEI. Trimming took 2 bases from V and 6 from J, leaving 17 bases between them. The CDR3 sequence is CASSELGEGNLEQYF. As DNA, the CDR3 is TGTGCCAGCAGTGAACTGGGGGAAGGTAATCTCGAGCAGTACTTC.

Comments on this clone: Other DNA sequences in the sample encode the same CDR3. The rearrangement links TRBV5-1 to TRBJ1-1, with D possibly being TRBD1 (5 bases). V lost 2 bases and J 5 bases, leaving 7 bases between the germline ends. CDR1 and CDR2 (germline): SGHRS, YFSETQ. This CDR3 is built from 12 residues. Here the CDR3 reads CASSFGGTEAFF. The CDR3 DNA reads as TGCGCCAGCAGCTTCGGGGGGACTGAAGCTTTCTTT.

The CDR3 DNA follows: TGCGCCAGCAGTGAAGCGACAGGGTTGTACGAGCAGTACTTC. Translation: CASSEATGLYEQYF. The chain couples TRBV10-2 to TRBJ2-7, with 7 bases lining up with TRBD1. The CDR3 length is 14 residues. CDR1 WSHSY and CDR2 SAAADI come from the germline V gene. Unmatched junction bases numbered 6, after V lost 3 bases and J lost 4 bases.

The V call is TRBV27, the J call TRBJ2-1, with 8 nucleotides matching TRBD2. The CDR3 length is 15 residues. The germline gives CDR1 MNHEY, CDR2 SMNVEV (reference sequence). The junction had 11 bases not matched to a gene; V was cut back by 6 bases and J by 7 bases. CDR3 sequence: CASSSTSASLNEQFF. CDR3 DNA: TGTGCCAGCAGCTCGACTAGCGCCTCTTTGAATGAGCAGTTCTTC.

This chain uses TRBV27 with TRBJ1-2; 10 positions match TRBD1. The CDR3 consists of 13 residues. The trim removed 8 bases at V and 6 bases at J, leaving 6 bases unmatched. Germline V gives CDR1 MNHEY, CDR2 SMNVEV (reference sequence). This CDR3 reads CASGSDRGDGYTF. The CDR3 nucleotides read TGTGCCAGCGGCTCGGACAGGGGGGATGGCTACACCTTC.

J is TRBJ2-1 and V is TRBV7-9, with 7 nucleotides matching TRBD2. The CDR3 is 16 amino acids. With V trimmed by 8 bases and J by 5 bases, 15 bases remained unmatched. Germline V lookup: CDR1 SEHNR, CDR2 FQNEAQ (reference sequence). The CDR3 DNA follows: TGTGCCAGCTTAAGCGACGGCGGGAGAGTTAACAATGAGCAGTTCTTC. Its translation: CASLSDGGRVNNEQFF.

The V and J genes are TRBV5-1 and TRBJ2-7; D possibly corresponds to TRBD1 (6 bases). With 3 bases removed from V and 3 bases from J, the gap between germline ends came to 16 bases. This CDR3 has 15 residues. CDR1 is SGHRS and CDR2 is YFSETQ in the germline V gene. CDR3 nucleotide sequence: TGCGCCAGCAGCTACGGGGCAGGGGACCTCTACGAGCAGTACTTC. This encodes CASSYGAGDLYEQYF.

V is TRBV7-9 and J is TRBJ2-3; D perhaps matches TRBD2 (6 bases). The length of the CDR3 is 16 residues. CDR1 and CDR2 from the germline V gene are SEHNR and FQNEAQ (reference sequence). V was trimmed by 5 bases and J by 0 bases, leaving 15 bases between them. The CDR3 loop reads CASSGLRGTSTDTQYF. The CDR3 coding sequence is TGTGCCAGCAGCGGGTTACGGGGGACTAGCACAGATACGCAGTATTTT.

This chain uses TRBV11-2 with TRBJ2-7; the D gene is possibly TRBD2 (6 bases). Trimming pared 1 base from V and 4 bases from J, leaving 14 bases between. Germline values: CDR1 SGHAT, CDR2 FQNNGV. This CDR3 is 15 amino acids long. This CDR3 is CASSLGGESGYEQYF. Written as DNA, the CDR3 is TGTGCCAGCAGCTTAGGGGGGGAATCTGGGTACGAGCAGTACTTC.

The chain couples TRBV29-1 to TRBJ2-1; D may be TRBD1 (6 bases). V lost 3 bases and J lost 5, with 17 bases in between. The germline V gene encodes CDR1 SQVTM and CDR2 ANQGSEA. The CDR3 loop spans 15 amino acids. The CDR3 protein is CSVEYGLQGNNEQFF. The CDR3 DNA is TGCAGCGTTGAGTACGGCCTACAGGGAAACAATGAGCAGTTCTTC.

J is TRBJ2-3 and V is TRBV28, with 9 bases fitting TRBD1. The germline V gene has CDR1 MDHEN and CDR2 SYDVKM. This CDR3 spans 18 amino acids. J was trimmed by 5 bases and V by 2 bases; bases with no gene match: 14. The CDR3 is CASSLSPEGQGWEDTQYF. CDR3 coding DNA: TGTGCCAGCAGTTTAAGCCCCGAAGGACAGGGGTGGGAAGATACGCAGTATTTT.

The rearrangement links TRBV7-6 to TRBJ2-7; TRBD2 matches 12 bases. The ends lost 5 bases at V and 6 bases at J; junction bases unmatched: 20. CDR1 and CDR2 from the germline V gene are SGHVS and FNYEAQ. This CDR3 has 19 residues. The CDR3 is CASSPYHGLAGSVGIEQYF. The CDR3 bases are TGTGCCAGCAGCCCCTACCATGGACTAGCGGGGTCCGTGGGAATCGAGCAGTACTTC.

As regards this clone: Other DNA sequences in this specimen translate into the identical CDR3. The V call is TRBV27, the J call TRBJ2-7, with D perhaps assigned TRBD1 or TRBD2 (5 bases each). The V end was cut by 0 bases, the J end by 2 bases, with 8 bases between. The germline V gene has CDR1 MNHEY and CDR2 SMNVEV (reference sequence). The CDR3 runs to 14 residues. For the CDR3, the DNA is TGTGCCAGCAGTTTATCAGGGGAGACCTACGAGCAGTACTTC. It translates to CASSLSGETYEQYF.

The CDR3 nucleotides are TGTGCCAGCAGCAACTACGGACAGGGAGATAATGAAAAACTGTTTTTT. Protein product: CASSNYGQGDNEKLFF. The V gene is TRBV9, the J gene TRBJ1-4; 8 bases map to TRBD1. The CDR3 runs to 16 residues. The junction had 9 bases not matched to a gene; V was cut back by 4 bases and J by 4 bases. Germline V CDR1 and CDR2: SGDLS, YYNGEE.

The rearrangement joins TRBV15 to TRBJ2-7; D is perhaps TRBD1 (6 bases). From germline, CDR1 is LNHNV and CDR2 YYDKDF (reference sequence). The CDR3 loop spans 14 amino acids. Deletions cut 6 bases from V and 1 base from J, with 13 bases between. In DNA, the CDR3 is TGTGCCACCAGAAGTCTACAGGGTTCCTACGAGCAGTACTTC. This translates into CATRSLQGSYEQYF. The whole variable domain, remainder taken from reference TRBV15 and TRBJ2-7, is DAMVIQNPRYQVTQFGKPVTLSCSQTLNHNVMYWYQQKSSQAPKLLFHYYDKDFNNEADTPDNFQSRRPNTSFCFLDIRSPGLGDTAMYLCATRSLQGSYEQYFGPGTRLTVT.

This chain connects TRBV7-8 to TRBJ2-5, with 8 bases lining up with TRBD2. The V and J ends lost 7 bases and 1 base, in that order; junction bases with no gene match: 11. The CDR3 has 16 residues. Germline V CDR1 and CDR2: SGHVS, FQNEAQ. CDR3 bases: TGTGCCAGCACCGAGGCGGGACTAGGGTTCCAAGAGACCCAGTACTTC. Translated: CASTEAGLGFQETQYF.

The V call is TRBV7-9, the J call TRBJ2-5; either TRBD1 or TRBD2 may fit D (6 bases each). V lost 4 bases and J 4 bases, leaving 13 bases between the germline ends. Germline V gives CDR1 SEHNR, CDR2 FQNEAQ (reference sequence). This CDR3 region has 14 residues. The DNA of the CDR3 is TGTGCCAGCAGCTCCTCGGGGGCAGGAGAGACCCAGTACTTC. As protein: CASSSSGAGETQYF.